The clone carrying this T cell receptor (beta chain) is a singleton in its sample. Antigen specificity is unknown. The sample is drawn from a study of OX40 agonist ivuxolimab in advanced cancers. Overall study context: Enrollees could have had prior anti-PD-1, anti-PD-L1 or anti-CTLA-4 therapy, which over 35% had received. Study-level findings and limits: CD8+ T cells showed, on average, more clonal expansion than CD4+ cells. Also present in some nonresponders was a low level of normalized T-cell clonal expansion.

The germline V gene encodes CDR1 MNHEY and CDR2 SMNVEV (reference sequence). There are 15 residues in the CDR3. V lost 4 bases to trimming and J lost 3 bases; unmatched junction nucleotides: 9. This table comes from immunoSEQ multiplex PCR, and its TCRdb copy is limited to in-frame clones, with some not included. The repertoire holds roughly 34,000 clones, about nine tenths seen once, with more than 35% in the top ten. The material sequenced was CD4+ or CD8+ T cells sorted from blood, taken in a trial of the OX40 agonist ivuxolimab. This chain joins TRBV27 and TRBJ2-7; 7 nucleotides align to TRBD1. The source is an adult with an advanced solid tumor such as melanoma, head and neck, liver or kidney cancer. The CDR3 reads CASSSGTASRYEQYF. CDR3 nucleotides: TGTGCCAGCAGTTCCGGGACAGCTAGCCGCTACGAGCAGTACTTC.